A selection of T cell receptor beta chains follows, all from one sample in a study of blood T cell repertoires in COVID-19. Clones were sequenced by immunoSEQ multiplex PCR, and TCRdb holds only the in-frame ones, with some missing. This table has 200,000 to 250,000 clones, approximately 78% appearing once. Material for sequencing was peripheral blood. The source of these receptors is a woman older than 75 with COVID-19, enrolled during active disease. CDR3s include the opening cysteine and the closing phenylalanine or tryptophan. A D gene is named only where the DNA matches it firmly. Expanded clones are given a class, and other clones once, few, many or no size at all.

j_call: TRBJ2-5
d_call: TRBD1
clone_size: -
v_call: TRBV9
cdr3_aa: CASSDFSGTGQETQYF
cdr3_nt: TGTGCCAGCAGCGACTTTTCGGGGACAGGGCAAGAGACCCAGTACTTC

j_call: TRBJ1-1
d_call: -
clone_size: -
v_call: TRBV5-6
cdr3_aa: CASSFLGRGSFF
cdr3_nt: TGTGCCAGCAGCTTTCTTGGCAGGGGATCTTTCTTT

j_call: TRBJ1-2
d_call: -
clone_size: few
v_call: TRBV9
cdr3_aa: CASSGESNYGYTF
cdr3_nt: TGTGCCAGCAGCGGTGAAAGCAACTATGGCTACACCTTC

j_call: TRBJ1-4
d_call: -
clone_size: few
v_call: TRBV5-5
cdr3_aa: CASSFAGGATNEKLFF
cdr3_nt: TGTGCCAGCAGCTTTGCTGGAGGCGCAACTAATGAAAAACTGTTTTTT

j_call: TRBJ1-1
d_call: -
clone_size: once
v_call: TRBV12-3/TRBV12-4
cdr3_aa: CASSLAGGTEAFF
cdr3_nt: TGTGCCAGCAGTTTAGCGGGGGGCACTGAAGCTTTCTTT

j_call: TRBJ2-5
d_call: TRBD1
clone_size: -
v_call: TRBV2
cdr3_aa: CASSGQGVRETQYF
cdr3_nt: TGTGCCAGCAGTGGACAGGGGGTAAGGGAGACCCAGTACTTC

j_call: TRBJ2-2
d_call: -
clone_size: -
v_call: TRBV11-2
cdr3_aa: CASSLRRMDGELFF
cdr3_nt: TGTGCCAGCAGCTTACGGCGGATGGACGGGGAGCTGTTTTTT

j_call: TRBJ2-5
d_call: TRBD1
clone_size: once
v_call: TRBV7-9
cdr3_aa: CASSSPGTGGIQETQYF
cdr3_nt: TGTGCCAGCAGCTCCCCCGGGACAGGGGGCATCCAAGAGACCCAGTACTTC

j_call: TRBJ2-7
d_call: TRBD1
clone_size: -
v_call: TRBV6-6
cdr3_aa: CASSLDRVMYEQYF
cdr3_nt: TGTGCCAGCAGCCTCGACAGGGTTATGTACGAGCAGTACTTC

j_call: TRBJ1-5
d_call: TRBD1
clone_size: -
v_call: TRBV18
cdr3_aa: CASSPETGNNQPQHF
cdr3_nt: TGTGCCAGCTCACCAGAGACAGGGAACAATCAGCCCCAGCATTTT

j_call: TRBJ1-2
d_call: TRBD1
clone_size: -
v_call: TRBV9
cdr3_aa: CASSGLQGGYGYTF
cdr3_nt: TGTGCCAGCAGCGGGTTACAGGGGGGATATGGCTACACCTTC

j_call: TRBJ1-6
d_call: -
clone_size: -
v_call: TRBV2
cdr3_aa: CASTSDLVSPLHF
cdr3_nt: TGTGCCAGCACATCGGACTTAGTTTCACCCCTCCACTTT

j_call: TRBJ1-4
d_call: -
clone_size: -
v_call: TRBV3-1/TRBV3-2
cdr3_aa: CASSQGGGVEKLFF
cdr3_nt: TGTGCCAGCAGCCAAGGGGGGGGAGTTGAAAAACTGTTTTTT

j_call: TRBJ1-5
d_call: TRBD1
clone_size: -
v_call: TRBV6-1
cdr3_aa: CASTLDRGRNQPQHF
cdr3_nt: TGTGCCAGCACCCTGGACAGGGGCCGCAATCAGCCCCAGCATTTT

j_call: TRBJ1-2
d_call: -
clone_size: -
v_call: TRBV4-1
cdr3_aa: CASSQSGPTSNYGYTF
cdr3_nt: TGCGCCAGCAGCCAATCGGGTCCCACCTCTAACTATGGCTACACCTTC

j_call: TRBJ2-1
d_call: -
clone_size: -
v_call: TRBV25-1
cdr3_aa: CASSEVTGMRWGEQFF
cdr3_nt: TGTGCCAGCAGTGAAGTTACAGGTATGCGCTGGGGTGAGCAGTTCTTC

j_call: TRBJ1-2
d_call: -
clone_size: -
v_call: TRBV5-1
cdr3_aa: CASSLATAGYGYTF
cdr3_nt: TGCGCCAGCAGCTTGGCGACCGCGGGCTATGGCTACACCTTC

j_call: TRBJ2-2
d_call: -
clone_size: -
v_call: TRBV12-5
cdr3_aa: CASGLNTGELFF
cdr3_nt: TGTGCTAGTGGTCTGAACACCGGGGAGCTGTTTTTT

j_call: TRBJ2-7
d_call: -
clone_size: once
v_call: TRBV6-5
cdr3_aa: CASRPSIGVRGEQYF
cdr3_nt: TGTGCCAGCAGACCTTCTATCGGGGTCAGGGGCGAGCAGTACTTC

j_call: TRBJ1-6
d_call: -
clone_size: few
v_call: TRBV7-3
cdr3_aa: CASSLGGNSPLHF
cdr3_nt: TGTGCCAGCAGCTTAGGGGGGAATTCACCCCTCCACTTT

j_call: TRBJ2-1
d_call: TRBD1
clone_size: -
v_call: TRBV5-1
cdr3_aa: CASSRTGGEYNEQFF
cdr3_nt: TGCGCCAGCAGTCGGACAGGGGGCGAGTACAATGAGCAGTTCTTC

j_call: TRBJ2-1
d_call: TRBD2
clone_size: -
v_call: TRBV7-9
cdr3_aa: CASGAGGFRNEQFF
cdr3_nt: TGTGCCAGCGGCGCCGGGGGGTTTCGGAATGAGCAGTTCTTC

j_call: TRBJ1-2
d_call: -
clone_size: -
v_call: TRBV5-4
cdr3_aa: CASSFSGAYGYTF
cdr3_nt: TGTGCCAGCAGCTTTAGTGGGGCCTATGGCTACACCTTC

j_call: TRBJ2-2
d_call: -
clone_size: -
v_call: TRBV7-9
cdr3_aa: CASSFMGSTGELFF
cdr3_nt: TGTGCCAGCAGCTTCATGGGCTCCACCGGGGAGCTGTTTTTT

j_call: TRBJ1-6
d_call: TRBD1
clone_size: -
v_call: TRBV27
cdr3_aa: CASKGQSSYNSPLHF
cdr3_nt: TGTGCCAGCAAGGGACAGAGCTCCTATAATTCACCCCTCCACTTT

j_call: TRBJ2-6
d_call: -
clone_size: once
v_call: TRBV7-8
cdr3_aa: CASSFGGNSGANVLTF
cdr3_nt: TGTGCCAGCAGCTTTGGCGGAAACTCTGGGGCCAACGTCCTGACTTTC

j_call: TRBJ2-5
d_call: TRBD2
clone_size: -
v_call: TRBV12-5
cdr3_aa: CASGPGLAGRETQYF
cdr3_nt: TGTGCTAGTGGTCCCGGACTAGCGGGCAGAGAGACCCAGTACTTC

j_call: TRBJ2-5
d_call: -
clone_size: few
v_call: TRBV7-9
cdr3_aa: CASSAPGIGETQYF
cdr3_nt: TGTGCCAGCAGCGCACCGGGAATTGGGGAGACCCAGTACTTC

j_call: TRBJ2-7
d_call: -
clone_size: -
v_call: TRBV5-1
cdr3_aa: CASSSRLGDYRYEQYF
cdr3_nt: TGCGCCAGCAGCTCCCGACTAGGGGATTATAGGTACGAGCAGTACTTC

j_call: TRBJ1-2
d_call: -
clone_size: -
v_call: TRBV7-9
cdr3_aa: CASSLTGTNYGYTF
cdr3_nt: TGTGCCAGCAGCTTAACCGGGACTAACTATGGCTACACCTTC

j_call: TRBJ1-4
d_call: -
clone_size: -
v_call: TRBV15
cdr3_aa: CATSREGGGEKLFF
cdr3_nt: TGTGCCACCAGCAGAGAGGGAGGCGGTGAAAAACTGTTTTTT

j_call: TRBJ2-5
d_call: -
clone_size: -
v_call: TRBV5-1
cdr3_aa: CASTIKGETQYF
cdr3_nt: TGCGCCAGCACCATCAAGGGGGAGACCCAGTACTTC

j_call: TRBJ1-5
d_call: -
clone_size: -
v_call: TRBV10-3
cdr3_aa: CAIRQDNQPQHF
cdr3_nt: TGTGCCATCAGGCAGGACAATCAGCCCCAGCATTTT

j_call: TRBJ1-6
d_call: -
clone_size: few
v_call: TRBV19
cdr3_aa: CASSVYRVSYNSPLHF
cdr3_nt: TGTGCCAGTAGTGTTTACCGCGTCTCCTATAATTCACCCCTCCACTTT

j_call: TRBJ2-5
d_call: TRBD2
clone_size: once
v_call: TRBV7-3
cdr3_aa: CASSLVRGGIETQYF
cdr3_nt: TGTGCCAGCAGCTTAGTGCGGGGGGGCATAGAGACCCAGTACTTC

j_call: TRBJ1-5
d_call: -
clone_size: -
v_call: TRBV19
cdr3_aa: CASSPQNNQPQHF
cdr3_nt: TGTGCCAGTAGTCCACAGAACAATCAGCCCCAGCATTTT

j_call: TRBJ2-1
d_call: TRBD1
clone_size: -
v_call: TRBV24-1
cdr3_aa: CATKGANYNEQFF
cdr3_nt: TGTGCCACGAAGGGGGCAAACTACAATGAGCAGTTCTTC

j_call: TRBJ2-2
d_call: -
clone_size: once
v_call: TRBV30
cdr3_aa: CAWTTSYTGELFF
cdr3_nt: TGTGCCTGGACAACTAGCTACACCGGGGAGCTGTTTTTT

j_call: TRBJ1-1
d_call: -
clone_size: -
v_call: TRBV5-1
cdr3_aa: CASSSRTSSNAEAFF
cdr3_nt: TGCGCCAGCAGCTCAAGGACATCCTCTAACGCTGAAGCTTTCTTT

j_call: TRBJ2-5
d_call: TRBD2
clone_size: -
v_call: TRBV3-1/TRBV3-2
cdr3_aa: CASSIRTSELSNLREAQYF
cdr3_nt: TGTGCCAGCAGCATTAGGACTAGCGAACTAAGCAACCTGAGAGAGGCCCAGTACTTC

j_call: TRBJ1-1
d_call: TRBD1
clone_size: -
v_call: TRBV28
cdr3_aa: CASSLFGTVNTEAFF
cdr3_nt: TGTGCCAGCAGTTTATTCGGGACAGTGAACACTGAAGCTTTCTTT

j_call: TRBJ1-2
d_call: TRBD1
clone_size: once
v_call: TRBV29-1
cdr3_aa: CSVGGPGEGATYGYTF
cdr3_nt: TGCAGCGTTGGGGGCCCAGGAGAGGGGGCCACCTATGGCTACACCTTC

j_call: TRBJ1-2
d_call: TRBD1
clone_size: once
v_call: TRBV2
cdr3_aa: CASTSTGFDGYTF
cdr3_nt: TGTGCCAGCACCTCGACAGGGTTCGATGGCTACACCTTC

j_call: TRBJ2-4
d_call: TRBD2
clone_size: once
v_call: TRBV4-2
cdr3_aa: CASSPVGLAGLGKDKNIQYF
cdr3_nt: TGTGCCAGCAGCCCCGTGGGGCTAGCGGGTTTGGGGAAAGACAAAAACATTCAGTACTTC

j_call: TRBJ2-2
d_call: -
clone_size: -
v_call: TRBV24-1
cdr3_aa: CATSDPGVGELFF
cdr3_nt: TGTGCCACCAGTGACCCCGGAGTCGGGGAGCTGTTTTTT

j_call: TRBJ2-5
d_call: -
clone_size: -
v_call: TRBV7-9
cdr3_aa: CASSLVVGFTETQYF
cdr3_nt: TGTGCCAGCAGCTTAGTAGTCGGGTTTACGGAGACCCAGTACTTC

j_call: TRBJ1-2
d_call: TRBD1
clone_size: -
v_call: TRBV6-5
cdr3_aa: CAATLGQGGGGYTF
cdr3_nt: TGTGCTGCTACTCTGGGACAGGGAGGAGGTGGCTACACCTTC

j_call: TRBJ2-1
d_call: TRBD2
clone_size: -
v_call: TRBV5-4
cdr3_aa: CASSLGLAGGQNEQFF
cdr3_nt: TGTGCCAGCAGCTTGGGGCTAGCGGGGGGGCAGAATGAGCAGTTCTTC

j_call: TRBJ1-5
d_call: -
clone_size: -
v_call: TRBV2
cdr3_aa: CASSADGAGNQPQHF
cdr3_nt: TGTGCCAGCAGTGCGGATGGGGCAGGCAATCAGCCCCAGCATTTT

j_call: TRBJ2-6
d_call: -
clone_size: -
v_call: TRBV29-1
cdr3_aa: CSVGSSGANVLTF
cdr3_nt: TGCAGCGTTGGCAGCTCTGGGGCCAACGTCCTGACTTTC

j_call: TRBJ2-7
d_call: -
clone_size: -
v_call: TRBV7-2
cdr3_aa: CASSSSTGSYEQYF
cdr3_nt: TGTGCCAGCAGCTCGTCAACAGGGTCCTACGAGCAGTACTTC

j_call: TRBJ2-3
d_call: TRBD1
clone_size: many
v_call: TRBV27
cdr3_aa: CASSLGSGGSDTQYF
cdr3_nt: TGTGCCAGCAGTCTCGGGTCAGGGGGCTCAGATACGCAGTATTTT